The clone carrying this T cell receptor beta chain is a singleton in its sample. The antigen is unknown. Reverse transcription used around 500 ng RNA and constant-region primers for alpha and beta. Separate chain-specific third strand synthesis with multiplexing indices produced the alpha and beta libraries. A 5' RACE adapter with a random hexamer and the SP2 primer site was joined to cDNA. TCRdb passed the 5' RACE reads through MiXCR, listing each CDR3 protein once. The sample has about 24,000 distinct CDR3 sequences; about 8.7% are singletons. The repertoire came from unfractionated whole blood and reflected all unsorted peripheral T cells. An approximately 2.5 ml peripheral blood sample was taken for RNA. The V and J ends lost 8 bases and 0 bases respectively, with 14 bases between them. CDR3 length: 15 residues. The data derive from a study of HIV-infected patients and healthy controls. Overall study results and limits: Unequal distinct sequence numbers between patients and controls complicated comparisons. Significantly higher mean Gini indices appeared in HIV-infected repertoires, possibly reflecting oligoclonality.

This TCR was recovered from an adult in good health. The sequenced sample consisted of blood. The chain carries TRBV23-1 and TRBJ1-5; a possible D gene is TRBD1 (5 bases). TRBV23-1 is annotated as an ORF whose role is uncertain. The CDR3 bases are TGCGCCAGCCCCCCGGGGCCGTATAGCAATCAGCCCCAGCATTTT. Amino acid sequence: CASPPGPYSNQPQHF.